This entry concerns a single T cell receptor (beta chain). Its antigen is undetermined. The CDR3 loop spans 16 amino acids. Germline CDR1 and CDR2: SGHRS and YFSETQ. Trimming removed 3 bases from V and 2 bases from J, with 17 bases in between. The data belong to a study of cytomegalovirus exposure and HLA in healthy donors. About the research overall: The early release's HLA-typed donors yielded 65 million to 85 million unique TCRs. Study-wide findings and caveats: From TCR beta sequences, most subjects' HLA-A and HLA-B alleles were reportedly predicted accurately. The records held CMV serostatus as the only immune exposure information.

Use of 60 Vbeta and 13 Jbeta primers characterized the PCR. Sequenced by immunoSEQ multiplex PCR; TCRdb stores in-frame clones only, minus some. The sample consists of over 150,000 clones, around 82% of them appearing once. The sequencing input was PBMCs. The rearrangement links TRBV5-1 to TRBJ1-1; no clear D gene. The clonotype originates from a woman aged 50 to 60 in good health and CMV-seropositive. The CDR3 loop reads CASSSLSGRGNTEAFF. For the CDR3, the DNA is TGCGCCAGCAGCTCACTTTCGGGTCGAGGTAACACTGAAGCTTTCTTT.